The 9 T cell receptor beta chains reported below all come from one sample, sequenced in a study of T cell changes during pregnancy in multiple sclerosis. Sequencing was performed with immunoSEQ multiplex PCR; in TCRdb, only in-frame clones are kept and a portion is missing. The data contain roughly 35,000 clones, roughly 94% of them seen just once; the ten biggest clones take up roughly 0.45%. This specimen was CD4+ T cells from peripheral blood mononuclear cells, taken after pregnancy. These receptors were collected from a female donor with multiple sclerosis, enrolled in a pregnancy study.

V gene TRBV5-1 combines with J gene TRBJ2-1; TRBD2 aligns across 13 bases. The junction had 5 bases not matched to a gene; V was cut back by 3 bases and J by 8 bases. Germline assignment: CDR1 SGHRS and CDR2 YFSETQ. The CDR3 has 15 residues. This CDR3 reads CASSSGLAGLYEQFF. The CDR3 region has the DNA TGCGCCAGCAGCTCGGGACTAGCGGGACTCTATGAGCAGTTCTTC.

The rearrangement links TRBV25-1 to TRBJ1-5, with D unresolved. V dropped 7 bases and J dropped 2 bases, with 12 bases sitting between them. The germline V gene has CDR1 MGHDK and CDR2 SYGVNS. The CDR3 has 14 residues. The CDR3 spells CASTGSGGNQPQHF. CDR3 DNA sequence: TGTGCCAGCACTGGCTCCGGGGGCAATCAGCCCCAGCATTTT.

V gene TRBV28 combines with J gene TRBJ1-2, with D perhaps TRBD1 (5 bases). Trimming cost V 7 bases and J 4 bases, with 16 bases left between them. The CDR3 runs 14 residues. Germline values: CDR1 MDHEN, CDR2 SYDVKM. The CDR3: CASTLADRPYGYTF. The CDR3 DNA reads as TGTGCCAGCACCCTTGCAGACAGACCCTATGGCTACACCTTC.

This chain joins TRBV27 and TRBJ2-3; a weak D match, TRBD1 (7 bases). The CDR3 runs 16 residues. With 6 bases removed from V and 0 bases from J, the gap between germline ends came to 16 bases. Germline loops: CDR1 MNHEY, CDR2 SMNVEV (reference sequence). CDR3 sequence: CASSRQGSGSTDTQYF. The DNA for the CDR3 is TGTGCCAGCAGCAGACAGGGAAGCGGGAGCACAGATACGCAGTATTTT.

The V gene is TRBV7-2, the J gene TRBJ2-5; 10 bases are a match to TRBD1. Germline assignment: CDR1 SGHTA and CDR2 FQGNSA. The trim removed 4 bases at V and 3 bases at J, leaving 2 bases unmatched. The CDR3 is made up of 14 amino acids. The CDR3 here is CASSSGQGEETQYF. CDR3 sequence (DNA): TGTGCCAGCAGCTCAGGACAGGGGGAAGAGACCCAGTACTTC.

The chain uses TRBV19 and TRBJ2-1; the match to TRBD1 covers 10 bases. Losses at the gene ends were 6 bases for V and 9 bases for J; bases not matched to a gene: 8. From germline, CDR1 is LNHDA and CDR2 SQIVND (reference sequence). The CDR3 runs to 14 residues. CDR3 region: CASRSGQGYVEQFF. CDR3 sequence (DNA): TGTGCCAGTAGGTCGGGACAGGGGTATGTTGAGCAGTTCTTC. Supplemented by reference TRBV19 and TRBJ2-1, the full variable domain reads DGGITQSPKYLFRKEGQNVTLSCEQNLNHDAMYWYRQDPGQGLRLIYYSQIVNDFQKGDIAEGYSVSREKKESFPLTVTSAQKNPTAFYLCASRSGQGYVEQFFGPGTRLTVL.

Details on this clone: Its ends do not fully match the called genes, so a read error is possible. The CDR3 here is CASSVVESSEQYF. The CDR3, as DNA: TGTGCCAGCAGTGTCGTCGAGTCCTCCGAGCAGTACTTC. The rearrangement joins TRBV6-5 to TRBJ2-7, with D uncertain. The CDR3 length is 13 residues. CDR1 is MNHEY, CDR2 SVGAGI, per germline.

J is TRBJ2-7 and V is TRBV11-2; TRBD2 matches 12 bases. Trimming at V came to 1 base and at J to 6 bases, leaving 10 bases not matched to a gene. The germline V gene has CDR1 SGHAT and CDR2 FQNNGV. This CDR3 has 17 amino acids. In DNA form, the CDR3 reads TGTGCCAGCAGCTTAGTCCCTCCGACTAGCGGGAGTGGCGAGCAGTACTTC. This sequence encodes CASSLVPPTSGSGEQYF.

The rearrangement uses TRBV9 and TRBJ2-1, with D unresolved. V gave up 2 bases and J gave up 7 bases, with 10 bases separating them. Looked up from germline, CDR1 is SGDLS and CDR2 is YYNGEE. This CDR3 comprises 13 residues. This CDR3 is CASSVQASNEQFF. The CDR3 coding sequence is TGTGCCAGCAGCGTGCAGGCTTCGAATGAGCAGTTCTTC.